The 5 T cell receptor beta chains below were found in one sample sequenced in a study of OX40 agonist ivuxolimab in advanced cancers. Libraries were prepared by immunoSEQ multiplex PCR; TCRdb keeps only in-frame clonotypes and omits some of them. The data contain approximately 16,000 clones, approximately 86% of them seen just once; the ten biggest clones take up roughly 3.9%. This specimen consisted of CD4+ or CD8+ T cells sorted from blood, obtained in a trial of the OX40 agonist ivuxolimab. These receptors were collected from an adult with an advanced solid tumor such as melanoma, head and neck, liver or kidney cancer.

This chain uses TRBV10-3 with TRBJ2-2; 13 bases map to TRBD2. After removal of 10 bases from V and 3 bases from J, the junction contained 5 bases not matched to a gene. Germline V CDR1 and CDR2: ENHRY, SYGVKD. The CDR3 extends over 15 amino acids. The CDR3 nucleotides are TGTGCCAGCGGACTAGCGGGAGTCGACACCGGGGAGCTGTTTTTT. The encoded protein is CASGLAGVDTGELFF.

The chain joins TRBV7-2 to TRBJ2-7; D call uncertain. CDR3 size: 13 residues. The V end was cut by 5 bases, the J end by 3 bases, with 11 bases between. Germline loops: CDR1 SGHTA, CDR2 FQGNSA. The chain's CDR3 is CASSLLSYYEQYF. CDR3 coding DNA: TGTGCCAGCAGCCTCCTGAGCTACTACGAGCAGTACTTC.

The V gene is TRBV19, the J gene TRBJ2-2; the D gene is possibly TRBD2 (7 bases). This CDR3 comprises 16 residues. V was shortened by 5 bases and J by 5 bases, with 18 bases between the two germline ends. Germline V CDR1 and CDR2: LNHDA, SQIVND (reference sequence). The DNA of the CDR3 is TGTGCCAGTAGTCTGGGGGGCGGGAGCGGTACCGGGGAGCTGTTTTTT. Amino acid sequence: CASSLGGGSGTGELFF.

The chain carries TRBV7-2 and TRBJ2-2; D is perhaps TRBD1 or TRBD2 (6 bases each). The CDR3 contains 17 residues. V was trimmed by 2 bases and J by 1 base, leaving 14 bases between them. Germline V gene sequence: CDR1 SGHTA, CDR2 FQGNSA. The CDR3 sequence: CASSLSSGGRNTGELFF. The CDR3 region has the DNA TGTGCCAGCAGCTTAAGCTCCGGGGGCCGGAACACCGGGGAGCTGTTTTTT.

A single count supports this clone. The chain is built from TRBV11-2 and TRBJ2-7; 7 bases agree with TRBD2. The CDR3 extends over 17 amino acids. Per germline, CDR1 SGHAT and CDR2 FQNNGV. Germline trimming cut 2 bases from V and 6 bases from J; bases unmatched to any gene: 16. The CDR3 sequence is CASSLSGYGAGVGEQYF. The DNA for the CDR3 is TGTGCCAGCAGCTTAAGTGGGTATGGTGCGGGAGTGGGCGAGCAGTACTTC.